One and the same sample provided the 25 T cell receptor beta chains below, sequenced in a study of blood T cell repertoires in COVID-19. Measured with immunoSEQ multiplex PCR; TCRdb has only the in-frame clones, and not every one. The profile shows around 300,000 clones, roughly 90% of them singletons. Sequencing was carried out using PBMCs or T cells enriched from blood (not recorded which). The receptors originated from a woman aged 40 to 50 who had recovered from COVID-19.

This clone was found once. The CDR3 DNA reads as TGTGCCAGCAGTGAAGAACTAGCGGGGGGGAGTTCCTACAATGAGCAGTTCTTC. Its translation: CASSEELAGGSSYNEQFF. This sequence joins TRBV2 and TRBJ2-1; 13 bases match TRBD2. Germline lookup yields CDR1 SNHLY and CDR2 FYNNEI. The CDR3 totals 18 residues. Losses at the gene ends were 1 base for V and 1 base for J; bases not matched to a gene: 4.

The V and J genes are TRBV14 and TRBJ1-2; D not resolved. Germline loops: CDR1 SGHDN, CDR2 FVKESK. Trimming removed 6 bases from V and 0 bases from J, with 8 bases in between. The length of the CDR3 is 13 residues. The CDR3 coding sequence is TGTGCCAGCAGTCACTCCTCTAACTATGGCTACACCTTC. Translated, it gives CASSHSSNYGYTF. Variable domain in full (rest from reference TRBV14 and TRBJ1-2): EAGVTQFPSHSVIEKGQTVTLRCDPISGHDNLYWYRRVMGKEIKFLLHFVKESKQDESGMPNNRFLAERTGGTYSTLKVQPAELEDSGVYFCASSHSSNYGYTFGSGTRLTVV.

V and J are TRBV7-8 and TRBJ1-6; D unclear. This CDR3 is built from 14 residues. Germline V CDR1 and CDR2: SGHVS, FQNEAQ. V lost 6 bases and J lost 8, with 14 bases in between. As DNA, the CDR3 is TGTGCCAGCAGATTCAACGTGGAGGATTCACCCCTCCACTTT. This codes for CASRFNVEDSPLHF.

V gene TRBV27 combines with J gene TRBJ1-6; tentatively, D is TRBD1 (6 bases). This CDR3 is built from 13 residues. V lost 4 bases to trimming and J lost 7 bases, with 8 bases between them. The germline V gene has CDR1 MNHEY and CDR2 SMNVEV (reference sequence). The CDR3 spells CASSSDRNSPLHF. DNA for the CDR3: TGTGCCAGCAGTTCGGACAGAAATTCACCCCTCCACTTT.

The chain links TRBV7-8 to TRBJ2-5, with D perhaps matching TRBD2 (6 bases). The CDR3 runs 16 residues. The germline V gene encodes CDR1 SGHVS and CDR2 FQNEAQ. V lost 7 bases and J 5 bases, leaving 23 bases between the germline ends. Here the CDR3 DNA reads TGTGCCAGCACCCAACGACGGGACTCCTGGGGGGAGACCCAGTACTTC. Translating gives CASTQRRDSWGETQYF.

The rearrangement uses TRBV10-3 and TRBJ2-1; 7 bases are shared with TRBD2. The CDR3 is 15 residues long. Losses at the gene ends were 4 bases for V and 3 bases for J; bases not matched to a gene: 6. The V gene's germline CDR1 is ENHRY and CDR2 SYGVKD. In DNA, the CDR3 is TGTGCCATCAGTGCGGCGGGAGCTAACTACAATGAGCAGTTCTTC. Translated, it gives CAISAAGANYNEQFF.

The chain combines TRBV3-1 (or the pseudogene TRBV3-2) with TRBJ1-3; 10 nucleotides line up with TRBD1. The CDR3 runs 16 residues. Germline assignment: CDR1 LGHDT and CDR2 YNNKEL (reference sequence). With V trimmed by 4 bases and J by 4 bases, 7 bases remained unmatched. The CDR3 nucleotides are TGTGCCAGCAGCCGCCGACAGGGGGCAATCGGAAACACCATATATTTT. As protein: CASSRRQGAIGNTIYF.

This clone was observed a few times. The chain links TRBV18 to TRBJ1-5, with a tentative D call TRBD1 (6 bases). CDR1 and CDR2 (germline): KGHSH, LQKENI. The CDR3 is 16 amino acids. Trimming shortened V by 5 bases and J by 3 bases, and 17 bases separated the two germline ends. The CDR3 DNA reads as TGTGCCAGCTCATCCGGACAGTGGAGCTTCAATCAGCCCCAGCATTTT. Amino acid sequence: CASSSGQWSFNQPQHF.

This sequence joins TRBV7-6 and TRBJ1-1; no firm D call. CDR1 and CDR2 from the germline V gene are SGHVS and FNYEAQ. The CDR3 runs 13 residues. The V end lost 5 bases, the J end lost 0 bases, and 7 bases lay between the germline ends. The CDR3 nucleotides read TGTGCCAGCAGCACGGGGTTGAACACTGAAGCTTTCTTT. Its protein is CASSTGLNTEAFF.

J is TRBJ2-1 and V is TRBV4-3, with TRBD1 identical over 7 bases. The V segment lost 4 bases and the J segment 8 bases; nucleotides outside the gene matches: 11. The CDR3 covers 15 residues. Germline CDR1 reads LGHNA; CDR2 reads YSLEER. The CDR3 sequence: CASSPGPTGVDEQFF. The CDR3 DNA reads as TGCGCCAGCAGCCCCGGGCCTACAGGGGTGGATGAGCAGTTCTTC.

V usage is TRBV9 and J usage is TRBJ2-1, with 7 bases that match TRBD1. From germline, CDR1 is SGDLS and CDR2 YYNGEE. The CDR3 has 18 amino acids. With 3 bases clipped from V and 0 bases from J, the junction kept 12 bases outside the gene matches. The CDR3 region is CASSGRDREKFSYNEQFF. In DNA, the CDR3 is TGTGCCAGCAGCGGACGGGACAGAGAGAAATTCTCCTACAATGAGCAGTTCTTC.

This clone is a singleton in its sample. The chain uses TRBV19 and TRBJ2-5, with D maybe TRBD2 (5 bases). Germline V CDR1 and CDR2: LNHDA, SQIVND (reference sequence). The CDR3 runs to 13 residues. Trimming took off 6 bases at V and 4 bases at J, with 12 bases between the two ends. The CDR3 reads CASRKEVRETQYF. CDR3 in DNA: TGTGCCAGTAGAAAGGAGGTTAGAGAGACCCAGTACTTC.

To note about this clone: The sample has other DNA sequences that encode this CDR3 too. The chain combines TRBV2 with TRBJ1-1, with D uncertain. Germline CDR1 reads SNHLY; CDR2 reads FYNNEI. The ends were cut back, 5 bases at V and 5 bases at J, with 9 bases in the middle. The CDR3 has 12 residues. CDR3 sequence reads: CASSLTGTEAFF. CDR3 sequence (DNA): TGTGCCAGCAGTTTGACGGGTACTGAAGCTTTCTTT.

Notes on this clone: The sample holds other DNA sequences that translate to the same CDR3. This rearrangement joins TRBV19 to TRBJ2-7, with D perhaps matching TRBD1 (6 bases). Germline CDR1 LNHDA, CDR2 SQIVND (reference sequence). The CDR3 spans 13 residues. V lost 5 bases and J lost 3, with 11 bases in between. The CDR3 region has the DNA TGTGCCAGTAGTCCTCGGACAGTCTACGAGCAGTACTTC. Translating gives CASSPRTVYEQYF.

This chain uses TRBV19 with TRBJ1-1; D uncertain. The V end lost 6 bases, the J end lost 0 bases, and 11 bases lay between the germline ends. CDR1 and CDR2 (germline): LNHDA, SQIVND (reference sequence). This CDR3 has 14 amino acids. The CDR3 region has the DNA TGTGCCAGTAGGTCCCCCGGAGTGAACACTGAAGCTTTCTTT. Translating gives CASRSPGVNTEAFF.

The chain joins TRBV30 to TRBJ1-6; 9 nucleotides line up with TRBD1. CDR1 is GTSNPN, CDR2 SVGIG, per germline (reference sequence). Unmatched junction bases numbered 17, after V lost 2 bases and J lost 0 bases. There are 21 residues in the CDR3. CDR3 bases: TGTGCCTGGAGTTCCCTTCGCGGGACAGGGCTTAAGAGCTCCTATAATTCACCCCTCCACTTT. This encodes CAWSSLRGTGLKSSYNSPLHF.

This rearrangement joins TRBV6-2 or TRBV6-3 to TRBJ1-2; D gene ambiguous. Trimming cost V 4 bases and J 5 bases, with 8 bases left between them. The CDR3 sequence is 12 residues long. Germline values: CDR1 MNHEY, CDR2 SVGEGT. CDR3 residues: CASSFSSYGYTF. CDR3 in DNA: TGTGCCAGCAGTTTCTCATCATATGGCTACACCTTC.

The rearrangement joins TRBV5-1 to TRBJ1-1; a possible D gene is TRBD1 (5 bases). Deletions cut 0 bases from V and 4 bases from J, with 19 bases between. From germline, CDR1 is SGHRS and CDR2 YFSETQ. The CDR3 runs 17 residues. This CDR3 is CASSLGALGGGVTEAFF. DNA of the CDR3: TGCGCCAGCAGCTTGGGGGCACTCGGCGGGGGTGTCACTGAAGCTTTCTTT. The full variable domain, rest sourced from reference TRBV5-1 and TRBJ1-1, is KAGVTQTPRYLIKTRGQQVTLSCSPISGHRSVSWYQQTPGQGLQFLFEYFSETQRNKGNFPGRFSGRQFSNSRSEMNVSTLELGDSALYLCASSLGALGGGVTEAFFGQGTRLTVV.

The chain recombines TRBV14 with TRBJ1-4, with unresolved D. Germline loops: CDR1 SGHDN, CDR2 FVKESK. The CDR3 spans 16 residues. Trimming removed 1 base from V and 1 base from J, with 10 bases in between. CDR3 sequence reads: CASSQGSGLTNEKLFF. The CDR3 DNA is TGTGCCAGCAGCCAAGGCTCAGGCCTAACTAATGAAAAACTGTTTTTT.

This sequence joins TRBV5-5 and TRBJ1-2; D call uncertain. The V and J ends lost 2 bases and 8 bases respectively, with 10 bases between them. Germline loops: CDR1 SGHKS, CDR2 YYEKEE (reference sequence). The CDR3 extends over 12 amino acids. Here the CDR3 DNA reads TGTGCCAGCAGCTTCTCATCCAGGGGCTACACCTTC. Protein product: CASSFSSRGYTF.

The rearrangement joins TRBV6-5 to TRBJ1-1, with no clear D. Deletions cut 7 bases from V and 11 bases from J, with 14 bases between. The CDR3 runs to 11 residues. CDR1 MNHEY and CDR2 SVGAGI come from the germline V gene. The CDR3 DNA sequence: TGTGCCAGCATCGAGAGTGGAGGGGCTTTCTTT. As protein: CASIESGGAFF.

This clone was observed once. The CDR3 reads CASSQVLARSLHNEQFF. The CDR3 DNA reads TGCGCCAGCAGCCAAGTTCTAGCGAGAAGTCTCCACAATGAGCAGTTCTTC. V gene TRBV4-1 combines with J gene TRBJ2-1; D is perhaps TRBD2 (6 bases). The CDR3 extends over 17 amino acids. CDR1 and CDR2 (germline): MGHRA, YSYEKL. V was cut by 1 base and J by 5 bases, with 18 bases left in between.

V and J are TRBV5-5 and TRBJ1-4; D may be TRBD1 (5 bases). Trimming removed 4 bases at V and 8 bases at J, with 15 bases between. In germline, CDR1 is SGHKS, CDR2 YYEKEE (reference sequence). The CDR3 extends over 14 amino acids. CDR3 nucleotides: TGTGCCAGCAGCGCGGGGACGGGCGTCGAAAAACTGTTTTTT. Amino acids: CASSAGTGVEKLFF.

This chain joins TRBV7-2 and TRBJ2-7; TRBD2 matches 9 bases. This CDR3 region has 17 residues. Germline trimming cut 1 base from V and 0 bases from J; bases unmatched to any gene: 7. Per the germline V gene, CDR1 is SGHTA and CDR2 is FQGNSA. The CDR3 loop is CASSLERTSAYSYEQYF. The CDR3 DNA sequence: TGTGCCAGCAGCTTAGAGCGGACTAGCGCATACTCCTACGAGCAGTACTTC. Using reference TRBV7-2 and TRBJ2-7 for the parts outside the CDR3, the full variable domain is GAGVSQSPSNKVTEKGKDVELRCDPISGHTALYWYRQSLGQGLEFLIYFQGNSAPDKSGLPSDRFSAERTGGSVSTLTIQRTQQEDSAVYLCASSLERTSAYSYEQYFGPGTRLTVT.

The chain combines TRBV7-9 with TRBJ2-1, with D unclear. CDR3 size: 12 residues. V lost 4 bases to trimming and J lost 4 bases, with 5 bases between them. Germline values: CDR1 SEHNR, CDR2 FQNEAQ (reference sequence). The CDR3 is CASSYLYNEQFF. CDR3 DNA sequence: TGTGCCAGCAGCTACTTATACAATGAGCAGTTCTTC.